A single sample is the source of the 17 T cell receptor beta chains below, sequenced in a study of T cells in localized non-small cell lung cancer. Produced via immunoSEQ multiplex PCR; TCRdb's table is partial and in-frame only. The repertoire holds about 25,000 clones, with 70% to 90% as singletons. Sequencing was performed on peripheral blood, taken before any cancer treatment. The receptors originated from a female donor of 60 years or more with stage I lung adenocarcinoma.

The chain employs TRBV5-1 and TRBJ2-7; tentative D call: TRBD2 (5 bases). Germline CDR1 and CDR2: SGHRS and YFSETQ. This CDR3 region has 15 residues. The V gene lost 3 bases and the J gene lost 3 bases, with 16 bases spanning the gap. CDR3 in DNA: TGCGCCAGCAGCTCTGGGGAGTTTCTTGGCTACGAGCAGTACTTC. This encodes CASSSGEFLGYEQYF. Filled out from reference TRBV5-1 and TRBJ2-7, the complete variable domain reads KAGVTQTPRYLIKTRGQQVTLSCSPISGHRSVSWYQQTPGQGLQFLFEYFSETQRNKGNFPGRFSGRQFSNSRSEMNVSTLELGDSALYLCASSSGEFLGYEQYFGPGTRLTVT.

CDR3 sequence: CASSVGGLGYGYTF. The CDR3 nucleotides are TGTGCCAGCAGTGTTGGAGGGTTGGGTTATGGCTACACCTTC. The J gene is TRBJ1-2, the V gene TRBV2; D remains unclear. The CDR3 contains 14 residues. Germline V CDR1 and CDR2: SNHLY, FYNNEI. Trimming took 4 bases from V and 5 from J, leaving 14 bases between them.

The V call is TRBV30, the J call TRBJ2-1; 12 bases match TRBD2. Trimming took 2 bases from V and 0 from J; bases not matched to a gene: 8. The length of the CDR3 is 18 residues. CDR1 and CDR2 (germline): GTSNPN, SVGIG (reference sequence). In DNA form, the CDR3 reads TGTGCCTGGAGTAGAACCAGGACTAGCGGGATCTCCTACAATGAGCAGTTCTTC. Protein product: CAWSRTRTSGISYNEQFF.

The genes are TRBV2 and TRBJ1-5; D might be TRBD1 (6 bases). CDR1 and CDR2 (germline): SNHLY, FYNNEI. Trimming pared 6 bases from V and 2 bases from J, leaving 17 bases between. The CDR3 runs to 16 residues. For the CDR3, the DNA is TGTGCCAGCAGAGATGGTCAGGGGAGCGGCAATCAGCCCCAGCATTTT. Its translation: CASRDGQGSGNQPQHF.

The chain employs TRBV7-9 and TRBJ2-1; D is ambiguous. This CDR3 spans 13 amino acids. From germline, CDR1 is SEHNR and CDR2 FQNEAQ (reference sequence). V was clipped by 5 bases and J by 15 bases, with 20 bases between them. CDR3 residues: CASSPRGVGERFF. The DNA for the CDR3 is TGTGCCAGCAGCCCAAGAGGCGTAGGAGAGAGGTTCTTC.

This rearrangement joins TRBV28 to TRBJ1-1; unclear D gene. Germline assignment: CDR1 MDHEN and CDR2 SYDVKM. The CDR3 loop spans 14 amino acids. The germline V and J ends were trimmed by 6 bases and 10 bases, with 21 bases remaining between them. CDR3: CASREGVEGFGAFF. The CDR3 region has the DNA TGTGCCAGCAGAGAGGGAGTTGAAGGATTTGGAGCTTTCTTT. Full variable domain (outside the CDR3, taken from reference TRBV28 and TRBJ1-1): DVKVTQSSRYLVKRTGEKVFLECVQDMDHENMFWYRQDPGLGLRLIYFSYDVKMKEKGDIPEGYSVSREKKERFSLILESASTNQTSMYLCASREGVEGFGAFFGQGTRLTVV.

V gene TRBV30 combines with J gene TRBJ1-5; 7 nucleotides match TRBD1. The CDR3 is made up of 15 amino acids. V lost 0 bases and J lost 1; bases outside the gene matches: 3. CDR1 and CDR2 from the germline V gene are GTSNPN and SVGIG (reference sequence). CDR3 loop: CAWSVKTGSNQPQHF. CDR3 DNA sequence: TGTGCCTGGAGTGTCAAGACAGGGAGCAATCAGCCCCAGCATTTT.

The chain employs TRBV7-9 and TRBJ2-7; D is possibly TRBD1 or TRBD2 (5 bases each). The V and J ends lost 4 bases and 9 bases respectively, with 13 bases between them. Germline values: CDR1 SEHNR, CDR2 FQNEAQ (reference sequence). This CDR3 has 12 amino acids. CDR3 in amino acids: CASSSPPGGQYF. The DNA for the CDR3 is TGTGCCAGCAGCTCCCCTCCTGGGGGGCAGTACTTC. The full variable domain, its missing parts supplied by reference TRBV7-9 and TRBJ2-7, is DTGVSQNPRHKITKRGQNVTFRCDPISEHNRLYWYRQTLGQGPEFLTYFQNEAQLEKSRLLSDRFSAERPKGSFSTLEIQRTEQGDSAMYLCASSSPPGGQYFGPGTRLTVT.

This clone was found once. The chain has TRBV5-5 and TRBJ2-7; 9 bases are shared with TRBD1. This CDR3 contains 17 residues. CDR1 and CDR2 (germline): SGHKS, YYEKEE (reference sequence). The V and J ends lost 5 bases and 3 bases, in that order; junction bases with no gene match: 15. CDR3 sequence reads: CASRQRQGELAVYEQYF. CDR3 sequence (DNA): TGTGCCAGCAGGCAGAGACAGGGGGAGCTCGCTGTCTACGAGCAGTACTTC.

This chain connects TRBV10-2 to TRBJ1-1; TRBD1 is a possible D gene (5 bases). This CDR3 spans 13 amino acids. The V gene lost 6 bases and the J gene lost 1 base, with 9 bases spanning the gap. The germline CDR1 and CDR2 sequences are WSHSY and SAAADI. The chain's CDR3 is CASSNQGNTEAFF. The CDR3 DNA reads TGCGCCAGCAGCAACCAGGGGAACACTGAAGCTTTCTTT.

The chain links TRBV5-1 to TRBJ2-1; 11 positions agree with TRBD1. V shed 2 bases and J 5 bases; nucleotides not matched to a gene: 6. Germline-derived CDR1 and CDR2 are SGHRS and YFSETQ. CDR3 size: 16 residues. The DNA for the CDR3 is TGCGCCAGCAGCTTTCCGAGGACAGGGGGCCACAATGAGCAGTTCTTC. This translates into CASSFPRTGGHNEQFF.

The CDR3 loop reads CASSYGTSYEQYF. For the CDR3, the DNA is TGTGCCAGCAGTTATGGGACTAGCTACGAGCAGTACTTC. The rearrangement uses TRBV2 and TRBJ2-7, with TRBD2 matching 8 bases. The germline V gene has CDR1 SNHLY and CDR2 FYNNEI. This CDR3 spans 13 amino acids. The ends lost 5 bases at V and 3 bases at J; junction bases unmatched: 3.

The CDR3 spells CASSEWAAGGSTDTQYF. CDR3 DNA sequence: TGTGCCAGCAGTGAGTGGGCAGCGGGAGGTAGCACAGATACGCAGTATTTT. The chain recombines TRBV2 with TRBJ2-3; 9 bases map to TRBD2. CDR1 and CDR2 (germline): SNHLY, FYNNEI. The length of the CDR3 is 17 residues. After removal of 3 bases from V and 0 bases from J, the junction contained 7 bases not matched to a gene.

This sequence joins TRBV6-6 and TRBJ1-4; no definite D call. From germline, CDR1 is MNHNY and CDR2 SVGAGI (reference sequence). V lost 5 bases and J lost 6, with 10 bases in between. The CDR3 covers 13 residues. CDR3 loop: CASSIQADEKLFF. CDR3 bases: TGTGCCAGCAGTATCCAGGCAGATGAAAAACTGTTTTTT.

The chain carries TRBV30 and TRBJ1-6; D is undetermined. Germline V gene lookup returns CDR1 GTSNPN and CDR2 SVGIG (reference sequence). Trimming took off 5 bases at V and 0 bases at J, with 17 bases between the two ends. CDR3 length: 17 amino acids. This CDR3 is CAWGGRAISSYNSPLHF. The CDR3 DNA reads TGTGCCTGGGGAGGGCGAGCCATCAGCTCCTATAATTCACCCCTCCACTTT.

The rearrangement joins TRBV19 to TRBJ2-3; no clear D. The length of the CDR3 is 12 residues. Trimming took 4 bases from V and 5 from J, leaving 7 bases between them. The germline CDR1 and CDR2 sequences are LNHDA and SQIVND (reference sequence). The CDR3 DNA follows: TGTGCCAGTAGTAAAGATCAAGATACGCAGTATTTT. As protein: CASSKDQDTQYF. The full variable domain, its missing parts supplied by reference TRBV19 and TRBJ2-3, is DGGITQSPKYLFRKEGQNVTLSCEQNLNHDAMYWYRQDPGQGLRLIYYSQIVNDFQKGDIAEGYSVSREKKESFPLTVTSAQKNPTAFYLCASSKDQDTQYFGPGTRLTVL.

The V gene is TRBV7-3, the J gene TRBJ2-1; D uncertain. Germline CDR1 reads SGHTA; CDR2 reads FQGTGA. V shed 2 bases and J shed 9 bases, with 11 bases lying between them. The CDR3 is made up of 13 amino acids. The CDR3 nucleotides read TGTGCCAGCAGCTTAGACGTGGTCGGTGAGCAGTTCTTC. It specifies CASSLDVVGEQFF.